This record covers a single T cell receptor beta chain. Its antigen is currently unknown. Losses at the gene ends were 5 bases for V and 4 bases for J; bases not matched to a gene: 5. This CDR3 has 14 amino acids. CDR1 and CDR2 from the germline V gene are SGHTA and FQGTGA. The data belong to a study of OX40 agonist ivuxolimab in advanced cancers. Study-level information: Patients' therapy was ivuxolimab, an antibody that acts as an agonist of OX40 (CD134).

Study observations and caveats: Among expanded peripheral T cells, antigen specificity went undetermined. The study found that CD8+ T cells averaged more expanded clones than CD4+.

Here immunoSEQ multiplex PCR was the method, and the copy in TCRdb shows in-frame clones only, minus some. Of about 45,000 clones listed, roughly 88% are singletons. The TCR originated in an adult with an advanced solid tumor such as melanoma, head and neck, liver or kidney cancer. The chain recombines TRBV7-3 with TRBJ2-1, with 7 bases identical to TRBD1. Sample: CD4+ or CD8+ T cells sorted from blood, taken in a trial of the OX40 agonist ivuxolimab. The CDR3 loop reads CASSEGQSYNEQFF. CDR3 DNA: TGTGCCAGCAGCGAGGGACAGTCTTACAATGAGCAGTTCTTC.